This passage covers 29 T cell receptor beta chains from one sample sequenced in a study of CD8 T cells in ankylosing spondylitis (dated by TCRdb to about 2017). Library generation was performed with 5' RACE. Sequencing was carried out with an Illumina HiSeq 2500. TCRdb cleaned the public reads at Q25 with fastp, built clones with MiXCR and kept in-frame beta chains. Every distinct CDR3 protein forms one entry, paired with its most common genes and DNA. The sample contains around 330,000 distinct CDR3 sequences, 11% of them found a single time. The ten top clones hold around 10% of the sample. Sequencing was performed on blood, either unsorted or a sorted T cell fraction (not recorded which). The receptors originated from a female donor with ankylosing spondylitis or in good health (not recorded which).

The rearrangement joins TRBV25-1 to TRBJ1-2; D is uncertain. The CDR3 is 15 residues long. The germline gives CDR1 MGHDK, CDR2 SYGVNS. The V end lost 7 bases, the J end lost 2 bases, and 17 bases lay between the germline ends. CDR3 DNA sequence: TGTGCCAGCATCGGAACAACCCGGTCCAACTATGGCTACACCTTC. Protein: CASIGTTRSNYGYTF.

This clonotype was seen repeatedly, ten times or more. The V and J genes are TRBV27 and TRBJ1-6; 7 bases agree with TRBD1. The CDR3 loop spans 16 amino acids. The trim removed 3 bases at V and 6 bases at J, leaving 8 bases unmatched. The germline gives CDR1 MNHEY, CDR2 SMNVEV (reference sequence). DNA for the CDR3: TGTGCCAGCAGTTTTATCCGGACAGGTTCTAATTCACCCCTCCACTTT. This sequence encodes CASSFIRTGSNSPLHF.

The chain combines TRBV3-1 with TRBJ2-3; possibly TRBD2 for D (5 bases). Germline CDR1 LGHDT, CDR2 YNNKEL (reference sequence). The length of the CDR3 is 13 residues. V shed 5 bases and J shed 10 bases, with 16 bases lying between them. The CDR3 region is CASSASTRWAQYF. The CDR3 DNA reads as TGTGCCAGCAGCGCCTCAACTAGGTGGGCGCAGTATTTT.

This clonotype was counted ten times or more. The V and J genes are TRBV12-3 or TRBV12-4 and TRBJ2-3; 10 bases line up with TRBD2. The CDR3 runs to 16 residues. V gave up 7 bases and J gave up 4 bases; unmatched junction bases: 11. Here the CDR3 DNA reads TGTGCCAGCACCCAGAGGCTAGCGGGAGTGGCAGATACGCAGTATTTT. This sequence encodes CASTQRLAGVADTQYF.

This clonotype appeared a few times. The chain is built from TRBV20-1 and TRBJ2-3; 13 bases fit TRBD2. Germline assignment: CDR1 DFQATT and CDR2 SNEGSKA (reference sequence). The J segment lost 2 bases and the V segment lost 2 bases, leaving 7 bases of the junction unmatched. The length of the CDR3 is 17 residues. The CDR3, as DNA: TGCAGTGCTAGAACCGGCGGACTAGCGGGAGACACAGATACGCAGTATTTT. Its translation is CSARTGGLAGDTDTQYF.

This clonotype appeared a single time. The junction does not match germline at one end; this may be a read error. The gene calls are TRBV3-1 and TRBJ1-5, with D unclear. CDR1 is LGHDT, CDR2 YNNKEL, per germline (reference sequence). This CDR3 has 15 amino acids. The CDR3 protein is CASCQRRVSNQPQHF. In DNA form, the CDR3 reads TGTGCCAGCTGCCAGAGAAGGGTCAGCAATCAGCCCCAGCATTTT.

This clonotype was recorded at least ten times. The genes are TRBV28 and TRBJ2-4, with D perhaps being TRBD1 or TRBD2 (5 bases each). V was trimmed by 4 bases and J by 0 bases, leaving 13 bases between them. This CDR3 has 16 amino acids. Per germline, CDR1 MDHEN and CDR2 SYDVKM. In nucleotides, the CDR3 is TGTGCCAGCAGTTCCGGGACGCACTTAGCCAAAAACATTCAGTACTTC. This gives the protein CASSSGTHLAKNIQYF.

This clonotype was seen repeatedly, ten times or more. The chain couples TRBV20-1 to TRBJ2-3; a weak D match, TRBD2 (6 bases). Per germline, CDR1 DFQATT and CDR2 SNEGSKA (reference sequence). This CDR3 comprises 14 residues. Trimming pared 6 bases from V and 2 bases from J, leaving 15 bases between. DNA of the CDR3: TGCAGTGCCGAATTTAGCGGTTCCACAGATACGCAGTATTTT. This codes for CSAEFSGSTDTQYF.

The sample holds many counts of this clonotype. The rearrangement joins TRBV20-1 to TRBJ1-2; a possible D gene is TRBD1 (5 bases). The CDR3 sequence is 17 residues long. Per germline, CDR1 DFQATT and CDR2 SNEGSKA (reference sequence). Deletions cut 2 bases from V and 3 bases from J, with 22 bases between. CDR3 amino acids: CSARPLRPGPGDYGYTF. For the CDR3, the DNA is TGCAGTGCTAGACCTCTCCGTCCAGGGCCGGGAGACTATGGCTACACCTTC.

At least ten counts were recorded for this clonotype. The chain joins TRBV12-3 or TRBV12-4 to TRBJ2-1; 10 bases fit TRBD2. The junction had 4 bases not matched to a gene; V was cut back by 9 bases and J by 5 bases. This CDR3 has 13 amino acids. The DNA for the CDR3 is TGTGCCAGTCTAGCGGGAGATCACAATGAGCAGTTCTTC. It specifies CASLAGDHNEQFF.

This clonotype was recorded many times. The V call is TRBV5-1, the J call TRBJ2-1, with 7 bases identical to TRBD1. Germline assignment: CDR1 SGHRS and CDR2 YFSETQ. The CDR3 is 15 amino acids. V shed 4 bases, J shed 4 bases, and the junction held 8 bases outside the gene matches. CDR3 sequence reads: CASSTGATPYNEQFF. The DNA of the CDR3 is TGCGCCAGCAGCACAGGGGCTACACCATACAATGAGCAGTTCTTC.

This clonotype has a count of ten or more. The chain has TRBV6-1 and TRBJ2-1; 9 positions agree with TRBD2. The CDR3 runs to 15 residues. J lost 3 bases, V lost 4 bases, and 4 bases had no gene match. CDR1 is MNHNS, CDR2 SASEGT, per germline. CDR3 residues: CASSVLAGVYNEQFF. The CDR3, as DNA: TGTGCCAGCAGTGTTTTAGCGGGGGTCTACAATGAGCAGTTCTTC.

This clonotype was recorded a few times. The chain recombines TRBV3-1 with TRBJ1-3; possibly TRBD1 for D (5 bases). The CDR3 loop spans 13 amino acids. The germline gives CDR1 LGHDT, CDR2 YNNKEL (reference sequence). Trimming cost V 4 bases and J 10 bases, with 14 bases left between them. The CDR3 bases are TGTGCCAGCAGCCCCCATGGGGGTTGGACCATATATTTT. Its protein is CASSPHGGWTIYF.

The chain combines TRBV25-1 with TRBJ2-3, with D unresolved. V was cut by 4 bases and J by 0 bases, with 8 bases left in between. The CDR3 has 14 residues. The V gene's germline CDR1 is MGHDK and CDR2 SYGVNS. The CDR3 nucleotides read TGTGCCAGCAGTGGCAGGATTAGCACAGATACGCAGTATTTT. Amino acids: CASSGRISTDTQYF.

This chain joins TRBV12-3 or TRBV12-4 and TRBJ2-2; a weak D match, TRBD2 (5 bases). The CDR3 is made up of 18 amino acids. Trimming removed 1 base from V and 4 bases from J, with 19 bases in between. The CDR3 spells CASSLEPSSTRGTGELFF. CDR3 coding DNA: TGTGCCAGCAGTTTAGAGCCTAGCTCCACACGCGGCACCGGGGAGCTGTTTTTT.

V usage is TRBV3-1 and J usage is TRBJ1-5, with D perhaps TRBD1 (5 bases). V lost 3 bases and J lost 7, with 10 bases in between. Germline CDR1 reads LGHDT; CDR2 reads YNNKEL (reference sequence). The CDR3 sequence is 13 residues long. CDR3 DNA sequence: TGTGCCAGCAGCCAGGAAAGGGGCCAGCCCCAGCATTTT. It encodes CASSQERGQPQHF.

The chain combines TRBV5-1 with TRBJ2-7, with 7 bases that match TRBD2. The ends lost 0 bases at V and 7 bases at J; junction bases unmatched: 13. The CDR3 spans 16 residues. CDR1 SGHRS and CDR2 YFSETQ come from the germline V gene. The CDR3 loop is CASSLDLSGKAREQYF. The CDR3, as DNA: TGCGCCAGCAGCTTGGATCTGAGCGGGAAAGCTCGAGAGCAGTACTTC. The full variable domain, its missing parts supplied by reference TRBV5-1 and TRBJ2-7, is KAGVTQTPRYLIKTRGQQVTLSCSPISGHRSVSWYQQTPGQGLQFLFEYFSETQRNKGNFPGRFSGRQFSNSRSEMNVSTLELGDSALYLCASSLDLSGKAREQYFGPGTRLTVT.

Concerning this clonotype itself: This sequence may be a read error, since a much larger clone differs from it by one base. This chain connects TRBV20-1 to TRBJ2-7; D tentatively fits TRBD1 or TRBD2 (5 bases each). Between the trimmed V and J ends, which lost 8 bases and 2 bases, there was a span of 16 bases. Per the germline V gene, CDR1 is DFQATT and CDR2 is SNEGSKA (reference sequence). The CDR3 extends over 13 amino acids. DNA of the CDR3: TGCAGTACGGCCGGGGACGCGACCTACGAGCAGTACTTC. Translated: CSTAGDATYEQYF.

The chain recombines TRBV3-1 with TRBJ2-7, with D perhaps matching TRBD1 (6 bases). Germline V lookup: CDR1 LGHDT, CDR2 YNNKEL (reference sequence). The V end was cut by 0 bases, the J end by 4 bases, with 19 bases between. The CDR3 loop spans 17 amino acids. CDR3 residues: CASSQDRFGQGRYEQYF. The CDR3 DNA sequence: TGTGCCAGCAGCCAAGATCGTTTTGGGCAGGGGCGATACGAGCAGTACTTC.

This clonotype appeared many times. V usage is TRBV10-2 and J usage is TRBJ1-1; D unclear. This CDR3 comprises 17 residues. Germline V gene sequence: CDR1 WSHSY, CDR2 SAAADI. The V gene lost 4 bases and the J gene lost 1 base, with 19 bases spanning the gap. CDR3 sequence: CASSGNKEGITNTEAFF. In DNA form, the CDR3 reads TGCGCCAGCAGTGGTAATAAGGAGGGCATCACGAACACTGAAGCTTTCTTT.

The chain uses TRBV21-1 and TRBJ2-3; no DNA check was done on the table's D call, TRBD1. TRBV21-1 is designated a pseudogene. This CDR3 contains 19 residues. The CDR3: CASSRTGGQGGPSTDTQYF. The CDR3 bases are TGTGCCAGCAGCCGCACGGGGGGGCAGGGAGGACCTAGCACAGATACGCAGTATTTT.

CDR3 loop: CASRATAVYGYTF. DNA for the CDR3: TGTGCCAGCAGAGCGACGGCAGTCTATGGCTACACCTTC. This sequence joins TRBV6-1 and TRBJ1-2; no firm D call. CDR1 is MNHNS and CDR2 is SASEGT in the germline V gene. The CDR3 is made up of 13 amino acids. Trimming cost V 6 bases and J 4 bases, with 12 bases left between them.

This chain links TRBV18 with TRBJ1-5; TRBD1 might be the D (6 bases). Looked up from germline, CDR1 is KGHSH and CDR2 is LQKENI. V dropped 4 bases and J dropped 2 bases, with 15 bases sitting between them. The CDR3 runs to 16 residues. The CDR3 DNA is TGTGCCAGCTCACTGACTTCAGGGGTTGGCAATCAGCCCCAGCATTTT. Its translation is CASSLTSGVGNQPQHF.

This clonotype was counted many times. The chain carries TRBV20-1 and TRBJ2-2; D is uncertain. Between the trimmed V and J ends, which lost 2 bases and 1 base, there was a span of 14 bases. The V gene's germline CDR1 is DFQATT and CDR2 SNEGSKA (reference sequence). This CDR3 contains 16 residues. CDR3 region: CSARSGPGWNTGELFF. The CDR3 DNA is TGCAGTGCTAGATCAGGACCTGGTTGGAACACCGGGGAGCTGTTTTTT.

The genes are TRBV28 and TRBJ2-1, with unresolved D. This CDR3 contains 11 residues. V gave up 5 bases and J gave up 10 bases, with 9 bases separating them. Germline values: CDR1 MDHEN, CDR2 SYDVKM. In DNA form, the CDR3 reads TGTGCCAGCAGTCAATACTTAGAGCAGTTCTTC. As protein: CASSQYLEQFF.

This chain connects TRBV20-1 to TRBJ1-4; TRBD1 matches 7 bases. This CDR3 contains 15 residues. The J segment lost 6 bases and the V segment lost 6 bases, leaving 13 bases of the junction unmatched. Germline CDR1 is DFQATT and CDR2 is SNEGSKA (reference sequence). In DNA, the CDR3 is TGCAGTGCCATCAGGGGGGGTCGGAAGGATGAAAAACTGTTTTTT. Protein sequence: CSAIRGGRKDEKLFF.

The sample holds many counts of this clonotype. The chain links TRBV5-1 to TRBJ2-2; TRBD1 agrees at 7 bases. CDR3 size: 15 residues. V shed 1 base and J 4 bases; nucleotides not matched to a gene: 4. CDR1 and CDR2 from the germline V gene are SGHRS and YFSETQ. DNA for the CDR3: TGCGCCAGCAGCTTGAAGGGGGCGAGCACCGGGGAGCTGTTTTTT. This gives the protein CASSLKGASTGELFF.

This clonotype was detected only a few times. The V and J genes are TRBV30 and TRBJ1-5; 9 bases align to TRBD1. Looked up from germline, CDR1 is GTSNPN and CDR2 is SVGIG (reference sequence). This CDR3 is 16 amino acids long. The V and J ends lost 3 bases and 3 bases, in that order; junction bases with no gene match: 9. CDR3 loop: CAWSSPGTGYNQPQHF. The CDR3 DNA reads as TGTGCCTGGAGCAGTCCCGGGACAGGGTACAATCAGCCCCAGCATTTT.

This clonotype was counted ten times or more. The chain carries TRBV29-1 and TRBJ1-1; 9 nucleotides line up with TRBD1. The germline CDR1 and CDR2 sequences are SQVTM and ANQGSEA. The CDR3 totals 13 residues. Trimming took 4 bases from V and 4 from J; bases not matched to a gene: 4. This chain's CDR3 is CSVVQGAGTEAFF. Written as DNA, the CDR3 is TGCAGCGTTGTACAGGGGGCCGGCACTGAAGCTTTCTTT.